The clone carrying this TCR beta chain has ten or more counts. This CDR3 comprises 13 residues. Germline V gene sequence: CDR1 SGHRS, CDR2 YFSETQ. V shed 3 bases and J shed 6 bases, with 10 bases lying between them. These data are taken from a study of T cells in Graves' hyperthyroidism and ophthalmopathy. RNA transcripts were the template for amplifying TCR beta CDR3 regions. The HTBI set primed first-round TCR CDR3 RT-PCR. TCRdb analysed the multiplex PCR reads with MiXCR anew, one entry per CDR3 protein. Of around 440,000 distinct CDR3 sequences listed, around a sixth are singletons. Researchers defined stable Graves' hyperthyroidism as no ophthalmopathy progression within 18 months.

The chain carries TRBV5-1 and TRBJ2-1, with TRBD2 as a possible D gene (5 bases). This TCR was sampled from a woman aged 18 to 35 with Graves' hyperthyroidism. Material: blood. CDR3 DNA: TGCGCCAGCAGCTCTCCCGGAGGCAATGAGCAGTTCTTC. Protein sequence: CASSSPGGNEQFF.